This is a list of T cell receptor beta chains from one sample in a study of OX40 agonist ivuxolimab in advanced cancers. This table comes from immunoSEQ multiplex PCR, and its TCRdb copy is limited to in-frame clones, with some not included. Of approximately 100,000 clones listed, roughly nine tenths were seen once; the top ten hold 0.51%. The material was CD4+ or CD8+ T cells sorted from blood, obtained in a trial of the OX40 agonist ivuxolimab. The receptors shown here come from an adult with an advanced solid tumor such as melanoma, head and neck, liver or kidney cancer. Both conserved end residues are part of each CDR3. The D gene is left open where the match is weak. Size is stated for part of the rows, as once, few or many counts, or as a class when the clone is expanded.

V gene	D gene	clone size	J gene	CDR3 DNA	CDR3 protein
TRBV5-1	-	-	TRBJ2-7	TGCGCCAGCAGCTTGACAGCCTCGACCTACGAGCAGTACTTC	CASSLTASTYEQYF
TRBV9	TRBD2	-	TRBJ2-5	TGTGCCAGCGGGCCACTAGCGGATCTATGGGAGACCCAGTACTTC	CASGPLADLWETQYF
TRBV9	TRBD1	-	TRBJ2-7	TGTGCCAGCAGCGTAGCCGCAAGGGACAGCTACGAGCAGTACTTC	CASSVAARDSYEQYF
TRBV5-1	TRBD2	-	TRBJ2-1	TGCGCCAGCAGCCTGGGGACTAGCGGGAGACTGGACTACAATGAGCAGTTCTTC	CASSLGTSGRLDYNEQFF
TRBV19	TRBD2	-	TRBJ2-1	TGTGCCAGTAGTATTAGTCGGCTAGCGGGAGGGCCAGGAACCTACAATGAGCAGTTCTTC	CASSISRLAGGPGTYNEQFF
TRBV18	-	-	TRBJ2-7	TGTGCCAGCTCACCGGGGTATCCCGAGCAGTACTTC	CASSPGYPEQYF
TRBV10-1	-	-	TRBJ1-1	TGCGCCAGCAGTGAGGAGACAGCGAACACTGAAGCTTTCTTT	CASSEETANTEAFF
TRBV11-1	-	-	TRBJ2-1	TGTGCCAGCAGCCTAAGCCCTTCCGGCCCTTACAATGAGCAGTTCTTC	CASSLSPSGPYNEQFF
TRBV25-1	TRBD1	-	TRBJ2-1	TGTGCCAGCAGTGAATGGGCGGGACAGGGGGCGAATGAGCAGTTCTTC	CASSEWAGQGANEQFF
TRBV10-3	TRBD2	-	TRBJ2-7	TGTGCCATGGGGCGGGGGGGTGCCTACGAGCAGTACTTC	CAMGRGGAYEQYF
TRBV5-8	-	-	TRBJ2-5	TGTGCCAGCAGCTTCCTCGAGACCCAGTACTTC	CASSFLETQYF
TRBV30	-	-	TRBJ1-2	TGTGCCTGGAGTGTAATCAGGGGAGGTGGCTACACCTTC	CAWSVIRGGGYTF
TRBV5-1	-	-	TRBJ2-3	TGCGCCAGCAGGTTCCGGGGTTCTAAGGATACGCAGTATTTT	CASRFRGSKDTQYF
TRBV30	-	-	TRBJ1-2	TGTGCCTGGAGTGTACGGCGTAACTATGGCTACACCTTC	CAWSVRRNYGYTF
TRBV15	-	-	TRBJ2-2	TGTGCCACCAGCAGAACGACCAACACCGGGGAGCTGTTTTTT	CATSRTTNTGELFF
TRBV9	-	-	TRBJ1-6	TGTGCCAGCAGCGTAGGGGGTACGGATTTATCACCCCTCCACTTT	CASSVGGTDLSPLHF
TRBV5-6	-	few	TRBJ1-1	TGTGCCAGCAGCCGGACGAACACTGAAGCTTTCTTT	CASSRTNTEAFF